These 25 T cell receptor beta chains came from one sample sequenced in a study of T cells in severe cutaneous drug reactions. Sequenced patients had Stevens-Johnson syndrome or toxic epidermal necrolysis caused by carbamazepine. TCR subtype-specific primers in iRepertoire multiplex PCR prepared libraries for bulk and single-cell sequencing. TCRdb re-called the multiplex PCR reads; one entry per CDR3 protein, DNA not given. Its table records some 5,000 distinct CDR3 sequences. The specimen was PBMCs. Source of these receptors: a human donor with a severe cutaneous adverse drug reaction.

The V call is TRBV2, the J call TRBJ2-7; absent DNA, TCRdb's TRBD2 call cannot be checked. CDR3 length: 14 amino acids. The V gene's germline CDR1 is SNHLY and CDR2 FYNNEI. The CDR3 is CASSEAPSGYEQYF.

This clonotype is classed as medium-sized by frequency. The chain's CDR3 is CASSLYQGAYNEQFF. The chain uses TRBV27 and TRBJ2-1; TCRdb reports TRBD1, a call that lacks DNA to check it against. The CDR3 is 15 amino acids. CDR1 is MNHEY and CDR2 is SMNVEV in the germline V gene (reference sequence).

CDR3 sequence reads: CASSLSGGRTGPSYEQYF. The genes are TRBV11-2 and TRBJ2-7; lacking DNA, the TRBD1 call made by TCRdb goes unchecked. This CDR3 has 18 amino acids. Germline CDR1 is SGHAT and CDR2 is FQNNGV.

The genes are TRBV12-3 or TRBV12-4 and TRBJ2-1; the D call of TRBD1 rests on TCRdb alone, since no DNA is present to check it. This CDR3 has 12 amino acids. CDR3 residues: CASTNQGNEQFF.

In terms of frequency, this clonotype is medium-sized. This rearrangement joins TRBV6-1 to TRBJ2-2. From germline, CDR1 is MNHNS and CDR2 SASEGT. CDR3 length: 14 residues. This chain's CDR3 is CGTASGADTGELFF.

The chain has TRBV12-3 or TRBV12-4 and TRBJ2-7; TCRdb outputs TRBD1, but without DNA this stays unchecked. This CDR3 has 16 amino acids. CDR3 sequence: CASSSSGTGLTYEQYF.

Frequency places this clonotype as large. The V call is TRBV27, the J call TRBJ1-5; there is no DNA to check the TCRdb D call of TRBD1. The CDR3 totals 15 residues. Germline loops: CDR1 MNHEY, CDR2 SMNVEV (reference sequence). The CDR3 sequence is CASSFDRGLNQPQHF.

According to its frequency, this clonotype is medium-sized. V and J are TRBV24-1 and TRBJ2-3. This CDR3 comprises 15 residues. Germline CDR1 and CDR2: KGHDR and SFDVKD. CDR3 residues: CATSDPGKEADTQYF.

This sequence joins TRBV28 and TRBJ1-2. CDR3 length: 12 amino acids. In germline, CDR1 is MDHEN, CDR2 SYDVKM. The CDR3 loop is CASSTINYGYTF.

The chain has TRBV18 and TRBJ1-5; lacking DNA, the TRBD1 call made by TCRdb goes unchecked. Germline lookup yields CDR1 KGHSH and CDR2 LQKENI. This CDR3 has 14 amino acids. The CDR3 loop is CASSLTGNYQPQHF.

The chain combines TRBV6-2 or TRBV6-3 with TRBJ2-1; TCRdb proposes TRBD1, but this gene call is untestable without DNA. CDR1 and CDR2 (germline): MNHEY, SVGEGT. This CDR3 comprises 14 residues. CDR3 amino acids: CASSSRGEYNEQFF.

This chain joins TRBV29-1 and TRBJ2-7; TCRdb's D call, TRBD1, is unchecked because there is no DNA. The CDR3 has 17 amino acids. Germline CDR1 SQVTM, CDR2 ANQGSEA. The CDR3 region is CSAAEGTGTGDSYEQYF.

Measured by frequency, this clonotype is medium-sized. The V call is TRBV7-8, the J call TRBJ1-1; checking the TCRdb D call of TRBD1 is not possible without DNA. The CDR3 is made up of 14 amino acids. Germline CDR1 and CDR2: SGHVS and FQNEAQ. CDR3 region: CASSLGGSNTEAFF.

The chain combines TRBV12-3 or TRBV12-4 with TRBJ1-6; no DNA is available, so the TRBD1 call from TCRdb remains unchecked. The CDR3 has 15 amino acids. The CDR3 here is CASSFRQGANSPLHF.

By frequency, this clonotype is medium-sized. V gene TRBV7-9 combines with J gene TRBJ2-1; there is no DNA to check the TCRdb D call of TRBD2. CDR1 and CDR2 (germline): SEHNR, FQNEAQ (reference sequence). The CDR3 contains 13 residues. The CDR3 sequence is CASSYHERTSEFF.

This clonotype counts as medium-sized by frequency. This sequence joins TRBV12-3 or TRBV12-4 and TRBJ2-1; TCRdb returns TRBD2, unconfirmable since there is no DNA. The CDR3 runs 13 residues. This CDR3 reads CASSKEVYNEQFF.

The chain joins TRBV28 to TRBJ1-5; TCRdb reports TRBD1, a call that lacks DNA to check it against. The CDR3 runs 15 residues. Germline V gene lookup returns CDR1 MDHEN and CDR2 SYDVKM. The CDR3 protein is CASSLSPSVNQPQHF.

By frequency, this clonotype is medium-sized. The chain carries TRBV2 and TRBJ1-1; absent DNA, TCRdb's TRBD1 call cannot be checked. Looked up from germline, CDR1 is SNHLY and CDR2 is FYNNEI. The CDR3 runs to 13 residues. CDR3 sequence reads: CASSELMSAGAFF. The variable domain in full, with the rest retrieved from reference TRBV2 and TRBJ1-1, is EPEVTQTPSHQVTQMGQEVILRCVPISNHLYFYWYRQILGQKVEFLVSFYNNEISEKSEIFDDQFSVERPDGSNFTLKIRSTKLEDSAMYFCASSELMSAGAFFGQGTRLTVV.

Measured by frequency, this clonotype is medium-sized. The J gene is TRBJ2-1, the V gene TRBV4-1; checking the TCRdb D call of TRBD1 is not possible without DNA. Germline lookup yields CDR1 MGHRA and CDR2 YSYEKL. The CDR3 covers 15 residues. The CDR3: CASSHLTLSYNEQFF.

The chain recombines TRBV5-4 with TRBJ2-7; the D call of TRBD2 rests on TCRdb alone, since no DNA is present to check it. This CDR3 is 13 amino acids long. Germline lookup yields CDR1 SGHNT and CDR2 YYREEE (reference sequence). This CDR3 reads CASSWSSGREQYF.

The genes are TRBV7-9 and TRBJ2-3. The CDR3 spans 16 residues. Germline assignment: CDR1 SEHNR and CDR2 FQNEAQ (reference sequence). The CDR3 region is CASSRTVGYGTDTQYF.

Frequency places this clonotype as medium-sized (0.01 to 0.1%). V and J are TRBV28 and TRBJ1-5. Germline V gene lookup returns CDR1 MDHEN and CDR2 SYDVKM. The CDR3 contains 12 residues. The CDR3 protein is CASREINQPQHF.

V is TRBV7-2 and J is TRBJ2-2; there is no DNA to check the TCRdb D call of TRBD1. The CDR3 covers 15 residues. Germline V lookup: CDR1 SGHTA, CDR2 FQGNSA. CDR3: CASSLQGGTSGELFF.

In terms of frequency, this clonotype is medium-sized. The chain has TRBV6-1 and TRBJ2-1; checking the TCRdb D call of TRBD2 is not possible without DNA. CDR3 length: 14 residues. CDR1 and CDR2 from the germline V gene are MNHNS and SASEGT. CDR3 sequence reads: CASSLVGLAGGVFF.

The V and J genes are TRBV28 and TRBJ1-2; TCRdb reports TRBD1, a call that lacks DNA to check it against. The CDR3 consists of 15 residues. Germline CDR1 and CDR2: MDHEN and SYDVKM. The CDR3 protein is CASSLFGPAVRGYTF.